Included here is one T cell receptor (beta chain) sequence, with context. The antigen remains unidentified. TCRdb re-called the 5' RACE reads through MiXCR, storing one row per CDR3 protein. The data show about 4,900 distinct CDR3 sequences, less than 40% seen once. Documented time point: sample taken at primary tumor resection. This specimen comes from a study of spatial heterogeneity in lung cancer. Study outcomes and limitations: Tumor T-cell coverage was an estimated 7% or so for alpha and more than 11% for beta chains. Tumoral mutation counts were tracked by counts of expanded intratumoral alpha and beta TCRs.

This receptor was identified in a male donor with early-stage non-small cell lung cancer. The sequencing here drew on lung tumor tissue, taken at surgery.

CDR3 loop: CASSSGTRSFYEQYF. The DNA for the CDR3 is TGTGCCAGCAGTTCCGGGACTAGGTCCTTCTACGAGCAGTACTTC. The V and J genes are TRBV12-3 or TRBV12-4 and TRBJ2-7; 8 bases map to TRBD2. The J segment lost 3 bases and the V segment lost 4 bases, leaving 8 bases of the junction unmatched. The CDR3 spans 15 residues.